The source of this T cell receptor beta chain is a study of post-analysis software for immune sequencing data. Study outcomes and limitations: When the samples were clustered directly with F measure, those that had been prepared in the same batch showed strong co-clustering. Elevated frequency relative to controls characterized roughly 5 TRBV segments in patients, TRBV5-6, TRBV5-1 and TRBV20-1 among them. Compared against controls, patients with multiple sclerosis displayed significantly lower normalized Chao1 diversity.

In this sample, this clonotype turned up a few times. Its specificity is unknown. Unique molecular identifiers were carried by the TCR beta cDNA libraries. cDNA molecules numbering around 450,000 came from about 1 to 10 million T cells. One entry per CDR3 protein, called by TCRdb with MiXCR from the PCR reads. The sample includes about 460,000 distinct CDR3 sequences, approximately 45% seen only once; the top ten take around 10%. The CDR3 loop spans 16 amino acids. The J segment lost 4 bases and the V segment lost 0 bases, leaving 7 bases of the junction unmatched. CDR1 and CDR2 (germline): SGDLS, YYNGEE.

This receptor was identified in a girl between 5 and 17 years old with multiple sclerosis. This rearrangement joins TRBV9 to TRBJ2-3; 8 bases match TRBD2. Sequenced: blood. CDR3 loop: CASSVALAGVPDTQYF. The CDR3 region has the DNA TGTGCCAGCAGCGTAGCCCTAGCGGGCGTCCCAGATACGCAGTATTTT.